The 27 T cell receptor beta chains presented below share a single source sample, sequenced in a study of vaccination and CD4 T cells after COVID-19. Treatment indicated: roughly ten-day PBMC culture with coronavirus spike peptide pools or control peptides (ViraFEST assay). Investigators obtained the unexposed donor's CD4+ T cells before the COVID-19 pandemic (2011-2018). These TCRs' antigens remain unknown. An Oncomine TCR Beta short-read assay was used to sequence the DNA from cultured CD4+ T cells. MiXCR, applied by TCRdb to the PCR reads, yields one record per CDR3 protein. The data show roughly 7,000 distinct CDR3 sequences, with 50% to 55% seen just once and 24% held by the top ten. The sample was CD4+ T cells from blood, cultured in vitro. The source is a human donor in good health.

The V call is TRBV30, the J call TRBJ1-1; D is unresolved. The germline gives CDR1 GTSNPN, CDR2 SVGIG (reference sequence). The CDR3 is 12 residues long. Trimming cost V 0 bases and J 1 base, with 3 bases left between them. CDR3 loop: CAWSVKNTEAFF. CDR3 DNA: TGTGCCTGGAGTGTAAAGAACACTGAAGCTTTCTTT.

CDR3 sequence (DNA): TGTGCCAGCAGAACCAGGGCTAGCGGGGGGGTCGGGGAGCTGTTTTTT. Its protein is CASRTRASGGVGELFF. V and J are TRBV2 and TRBJ2-2; 12 positions agree with TRBD2. The germline V gene has CDR1 SNHLY and CDR2 FYNNEI. CDR3 length: 16 amino acids. V lost 6 bases, J lost 7 bases, and 9 bases stayed unmatched.

J is TRBJ2-7 and V is TRBV10-3; D could derive from TRBD1 or TRBD2 (5 bases each). Germline CDR1 ENHRY, CDR2 SYGVKD. This CDR3 has 13 amino acids. The V end lost 9 bases, the J end lost 3 bases, and 15 bases lay between the germline ends. The CDR3 sequence is CAIGTGTGYEQYF. The CDR3 DNA sequence: TGTGCCATTGGAACCGGGACCGGCTACGAGCAGTACTTC.

The table lists this clonotype with a few counts. This chain connects TRBV6-5 to TRBJ2-5; D is unclear. V lost 0 bases, J lost 2 bases, and 10 bases lay in between. Germline-derived CDR1 and CDR2 are MNHEY and SVGAGI. CDR3 length equals 15 residues. CDR3 sequence (DNA): TGTGCCAGCAGTTACTCTGGCCTACCGCAAGAGACCCAGTACTTC. It codes for CASSYSGLPQETQYF.

The gene calls are TRBV2 and TRBJ1-2, with D perhaps matching TRBD1 (5 bases). The CDR3 has 15 amino acids. The germline V gene has CDR1 SNHLY and CDR2 FYNNEI. V dropped 5 bases and J dropped 4 bases, with 17 bases sitting between them. In DNA, the CDR3 is TGTGCCAGCAGTTCCCCGACAGATCCCATCTATGGCTACACCTTC. Residues: CASSSPTDPIYGYTF.

This clonotype was recorded a few times. V is TRBV19 and J is TRBJ2-5, with 7 nucleotides matching TRBD2. This CDR3 has 15 residues. V was clipped by 4 bases and J by 4 bases; unmatched bases: 9. Germline V CDR1 and CDR2: LNHDA, SQIVND (reference sequence). The CDR3 bases are TGTGCCAGTAGTACCGCCTGGGGAGGGGTAGAGACCCAGTACTTC. As protein: CASSTAWGGVETQYF.

The gene calls are TRBV6-2 or TRBV6-3 and TRBJ1-6, with a weak D call TRBD1 (5 bases). V was trimmed by 2 bases and J by 5 bases, leaving 10 bases between them. The CDR3 has 15 residues. The germline V gene has CDR1 MNHEY and CDR2 SVGEGT. The CDR3 loop is CASSYVKGDNSPLHF. In DNA, the CDR3 is TGTGCCAGCAGTTACGTGAAAGGGGATAATTCACCCCTCCACTTT.

This clonotype appeared a few times. The chain recombines TRBV19 with TRBJ1-6; 10 bases map to TRBD1. The germline V gene has CDR1 LNHDA and CDR2 SQIVND (reference sequence). Unmatched junction bases numbered 5, after V lost 8 bases and J lost 7 bases. The CDR3 consists of 14 residues. The CDR3 region has the DNA TGTGCCAGTTCACCGGGACAGGGGAATTCACCCCTCCACTTT. It codes for CASSPGQGNSPLHF.

The chain is built from TRBV27 and TRBJ2-2, with D uncertain. The V end lost 2 bases, the J end lost 1 base, and 11 bases lay between the germline ends. Looked up from germline, CDR1 is MNHEY and CDR2 is SMNVEV (reference sequence). CDR3 length: 16 amino acids. Written as DNA, the CDR3 is TGTGCCAGCAGTTTACTCGTTTCCTTGAACACCGGGGAGCTGTTTTTT. This codes for CASSLLVSLNTGELFF.

The gene calls are TRBV5-1 and TRBJ2-7; 7 nucleotides line up with TRBD1. After removal of 4 bases from V and 0 bases from J, the junction contained 4 bases not matched to a gene. Germline CDR1 is SGHRS and CDR2 is YFSETQ. The CDR3 loop spans 14 amino acids. The CDR3 region is CASSTGTVSYEQYF. DNA for the CDR3: TGCGCCAGCAGCACTGGGACAGTCTCCTACGAGCAGTACTTC.

The V and J genes are TRBV4-1 and TRBJ2-3; 12 bases fit TRBD2. With V trimmed by 2 bases and J by 7 bases, 7 bases remained unmatched. The V gene's germline CDR1 is MGHRA and CDR2 YSYEKL. The CDR3 sequence is 16 residues long. This CDR3 reads CASSQPTSGRRNTQYF. DNA of the CDR3: TGCGCCAGCAGCCAACCGACTAGCGGGAGAAGGAATACGCAGTATTTT.

The chain joins TRBV6-1 to TRBJ2-7, with 8 bases aligning to TRBD2. This CDR3 has 13 residues. V trimming: 7 bases; J trimming: 4 bases; junction bases outside the gene matches: 6. The V gene's germline CDR1 is MNHNS and CDR2 SASEGT. The CDR3 DNA reads TGTGCCAGCACTACGGGAGGGCCGTACGAGCAGTACTTC. Residues: CASTTGGPYEQYF.

V usage is TRBV6-1 and J usage is TRBJ2-3; D gene ambiguous. Germline V lookup: CDR1 MNHNS, CDR2 SASEGT. The CDR3 runs 13 residues. The V end was cut by 7 bases, the J end by 1 base, with 9 bases between. In DNA, the CDR3 is TGTGCCAGCACCCTACGGGGCACAGATACGCAGTATTTT. This translates into CASTLRGTDTQYF.

This clonotype has just a few counts. The rearrangement joins TRBV6-5 to TRBJ2-7; D gene uncertain. The germline CDR1 and CDR2 sequences are MNHEY and SVGAGI. V lost 0 bases, J lost 3 bases, and 21 bases lay in between. This CDR3 is 18 amino acids long. The CDR3 here is CASSYSNRIAGFLYEQYF. The CDR3 DNA reads as TGTGCCAGCAGTTACTCAAACCGGATCGCAGGTTTTCTCTACGAGCAGTACTTC.

This clonotype was counted only a few times. The J gene is TRBJ2-1, the V gene TRBV6-5; D is possibly TRBD2 (6 bases). The CDR3 has 18 residues. Germline CDR1 and CDR2: MNHEY and SVGAGI. Trimming pared 3 bases from V and 4 bases from J, leaving 22 bases between. The CDR3 nucleotides read TGTGCCAGCAGTTATGCGAAGGGACCGGTAGCGGTGTACAATGAGCAGTTCTTC. Residues: CASSYAKGPVAVYNEQFF.

In its sample, this clonotype was seen a few times. This chain links TRBV27 with TRBJ2-3; D gene unclear. The germline V gene encodes CDR1 MNHEY and CDR2 SMNVEV (reference sequence). Trimming took 5 bases from V and 2 from J, leaving 11 bases between them. This CDR3 is 14 amino acids long. In DNA form, the CDR3 reads TGTGCCAGCAGTCCCCCGGGCCTCACAGATACGCAGTATTTT. Encoded protein: CASSPPGLTDTQYF.

The chain joins TRBV12-5 to TRBJ2-7; D is perhaps TRBD2 (6 bases). Germline values: CDR1 LGHNT, CDR2 FRNRAP. The CDR3 consists of 14 residues. Trimming cost V 4 bases and J 2 bases, with 12 bases left between them. This chain's CDR3 is CASGSPGLPYEQYF. For the CDR3, the DNA is TGTGCTAGTGGTTCCCCGGGACTCCCCTACGAGCAGTACTTC.

The chain uses TRBV4-3 and TRBJ1-2, with 10 positions matching TRBD1. Germline V gene sequence: CDR1 LGHNA, CDR2 YSLEER. Germline trimming cut 4 bases from V and 4 bases from J; bases unmatched to any gene: 3. The CDR3 spans 14 residues. CDR3 sequence (DNA): TGCGCCAGCAGCCCCTGGACAGGGGGCTATGGCTACACCTTC. It is translated as CASSPWTGGYGYTF.

As to this clonotype: The CDR3 carries no conserved terminal phenylalanine or tryptophan, so it likely arises from a read error. This chain joins TRBV18 and TRBJ1-5; tentative D call: TRBD1 (5 bases). CDR1 is KGHSH and CDR2 is LQKENI in the germline V gene. V was shortened by 3 bases and J by 2 bases, with 14 bases between the two germline ends. The CDR3 has 16 residues. CDR3 coding DNA: TGTGCCAGCTCACCTAGTCAGGGCGGCCGCAATCAGCCCCAGCATTCT. As protein: CASSPSQGGRNQPQHS.

This clonotype was counted between two and nine times. Relative to the germline gene, one junction end is altered; a read error may explain this. The V gene is TRBV28, the J gene TRBJ1-1, with 11 bases identical to TRBD1. This CDR3 has 11 amino acids. The V gene's germline CDR1 is MDHEN and CDR2 SYDVKM. DNA for the CDR3: TGTGCCAGCACCTCGGACAGGGGGCAGCTGTTT. Protein sequence: CASTSDRGQLF.

There are a few counts of this clonotype. The J gene is TRBJ2-5, the V gene TRBV7-2, with a possible D match to TRBD1 (8 bases). There are 15 residues in the CDR3. The germline V and J ends were trimmed by 5 bases and 4 bases, with 17 bases remaining between them. Germline lookup yields CDR1 SGHTA and CDR2 FQGNSA. CDR3 nucleotide sequence: TGTGCCAGCAGCCCGGGAGGACAGGGCTCAGAGACCCAGTACTTC. Its translation is CASSPGGQGSETQYF.

This chain uses TRBV7-7 with TRBJ2-7; the D call may be TRBD1 or TRBD2 (5 bases each). Germline CDR1 is SSHAT and CDR2 is FNYEAQ (reference sequence). Between the trimmed V and J ends, which lost 5 bases and 6 bases, there was a span of 14 bases. The CDR3 loop spans 13 amino acids. The chain's CDR3 is CASSIGTASEQYF. In DNA form, the CDR3 reads TGTGCCAGCAGCATCGGGACGGCCTCCGAGCAGTACTTC.

The rearrangement links TRBV2 to TRBJ2-5, with 9 bases that match TRBD1. Germline V lookup: CDR1 SNHLY, CDR2 FYNNEI. The CDR3 totals 13 residues. Losses at the gene ends were 4 bases for V and 12 bases for J; bases not matched to a gene: 9. The CDR3 loop reads CASSALTGGSKYF. In DNA form, the CDR3 reads TGTGCCAGCAGTGCTCTCACAGGGGGCAGCAAGTACTTC.

The CDR3 region is CASSPPWEGYTF. The CDR3 region has the DNA TGTGCCAGTAGTCCCCCATGGGAAGGCTACACCTTC. The rearrangement joins TRBV19 to TRBJ1-2; D unclear. In germline, CDR1 is LNHDA, CDR2 SQIVND (reference sequence). Trimming took 5 bases from V and 8 from J, leaving 12 bases between them. The CDR3 is made up of 12 amino acids.

In this sample, this clonotype turned up a few times. CDR3 DNA: TGTGCCACCAGTGATGGGGCCGGCAGGGGACACACTGAAGCTTTCTTT. It codes for CATSDGAGRGHTEAFF. V gene TRBV24-1 combines with J gene TRBJ1-1; D perhaps matches TRBD1 (6 bases). The CDR3 extends over 16 amino acids. Per the germline V gene, CDR1 is KGHDR and CDR2 is SFDVKD. With 3 bases removed from V and 3 bases from J, the gap between germline ends came to 16 bases.

This clonotype was observed a handful of times. The V gene is TRBV19, the J gene TRBJ1-1; the match to TRBD1 covers 8 bases. The germline V gene has CDR1 LNHDA and CDR2 SQIVND (reference sequence). This CDR3 is built from 16 residues. Trimming removed 5 bases from V and 1 base from J; junction bases left unmatched: 9. CDR3 region: CASSVSSGQGNTEAFF. The CDR3 DNA reads TGTGCCAGTAGTGTCTCGTCTGGACAGGGGAACACTGAAGCTTTCTTT.

This chain links TRBV6-1 with TRBJ1-5; D is uncertain. Trimming left V 4 bases short and J 8 bases short, with 9 bases between. The CDR3 covers 12 residues. Per the germline V gene, CDR1 is MNHNS and CDR2 is SASEGT. The CDR3 coding sequence is TGTGCCAGCAGTGTAAGCCCTGAGCCCCAGCATTTT. Its protein is CASSVSPEPQHF.